The 24 T cell receptor beta chains in this list originate from one sample, sequenced in a study of blood T cell repertoires in COVID-19. The repertoire was sequenced with immunoSEQ multiplex PCR; TCRdb's copy has only in-frame clones and lacks some. The table has a few hundred thousand clones, roughly 84% seen once. Source material: peripheral blood. These receptors were collected from a woman in her forties who had recovered from COVID-19.

The chain carries TRBV24-1 and TRBJ2-3; D not certain. Germline CDR1 reads KGHDR; CDR2 reads SFDVKD. Trimming took 4 bases from V and 5 from J, leaving 6 bases between them. This CDR3 comprises 12 residues. CDR3 residues: CATSDYRDTQYF. DNA of the CDR3: TGTGCCACCAGTGACTACAGAGATACGCAGTATTTT.

The chain recombines TRBV11-2 with TRBJ1-2; 12 bases map to TRBD1. There are 15 residues in the CDR3. From germline, CDR1 is SGHAT and CDR2 FQNNGV. With 5 bases clipped from V and 7 bases from J, the junction kept 8 bases outside the gene matches. The CDR3 DNA sequence: TGTGCCAGCAGCGCAATCCGGGACAGGGGGCTTGGCTACACCTTC. Its protein product is CASSAIRDRGLGYTF.

CDR3 sequence: CASTGTEYNEQFF. The CDR3 DNA sequence: TGCGCCAGTACCGGGACAGAGTACAATGAGCAGTTCTTC. The gene calls are TRBV5-1 and TRBJ2-1; 7 bases agree with TRBD1. Germline CDR1 reads SGHRS; CDR2 reads YFSETQ. With V trimmed by 8 bases and J by 4 bases, 6 bases remained unmatched. The CDR3 covers 13 residues.

This clone occurred once. This chain uses TRBV15 with TRBJ2-5, with a weak D call TRBD1 (6 bases). Germline V gene data show CDR1 as LNHNV and CDR2 as YYDKDF (reference sequence). V gave up 5 bases and J gave up 5 bases, with 9 bases separating them. This CDR3 is built from 12 residues. The CDR3 loop reads CATSRDIETQYF. CDR3 DNA: TGTGCCACCAGCCGGGACATCGAGACCCAGTACTTC.

This clone was counted a few times. J is TRBJ1-6 and V is TRBV11-2, with TRBD1 as a possible D gene (6 bases). This CDR3 spans 15 amino acids. Germline V gene sequence: CDR1 SGHAT, CDR2 FQNNGV. Trimming left V 1 base short and J 9 bases short, with 13 bases between. CDR3 DNA sequence: TGTGCCAGCAGCTTAGCAGGGGTCCAAATTTCACCCCTCCACTTT. Translating it yields CASSLAGVQISPLHF.

This chain uses TRBV19 with TRBJ1-1, with 12 positions matching TRBD1. V trimming: 8 bases; J trimming: 6 bases; junction bases outside the gene matches: 4. The V gene's germline CDR1 is LNHDA and CDR2 SQIVND (reference sequence). CDR3 length: 13 residues. CDR3 in DNA: TGTGCCAGTGGGGGACAGGGGGCATCTGAAGCTTTCTTT. Translating gives CASGGQGASEAFF.

CDR3 nucleotide sequence: TGTGCCAGCAGTAATAGACAGTCCTACGAGCAGTACTTC. Amino acids: CASSNRQSYEQYF. This rearrangement joins TRBV28 to TRBJ2-7; perhaps TRBD1 as D (5 bases). The V and J ends lost 5 bases and 1 base respectively, with 9 bases between them. Looked up from germline, CDR1 is MDHEN and CDR2 is SYDVKM. The CDR3 is 13 residues long.

This clone was recorded only once. This rearrangement joins TRBV11-3 to TRBJ1-1; D is perhaps TRBD1 (6 bases). Germline lookup yields CDR1 SGHNT and CDR2 YENEEA. There are 14 residues in the CDR3. Trimming removed 6 bases at V and 2 bases at J, with 13 bases between. In DNA form, the CDR3 reads TGTGCCAGCAGACCTCCGACAGGAAACACTGAAGCTTTCTTT. Its protein product is CASRPPTGNTEAFF.

With respect to this clone: Distinct nucleotide sequences in the sample also encode this CDR3. The CDR3 nucleotides are TGCGCCAGCAGCTTGAGTAGTAACACTGAAGCTTTCTTT. Its translation is CASSLSSNTEAFF. This chain links TRBV5-1 with TRBJ1-1; D is uncertain. The ends were cut back, 1 base at V and 2 bases at J, with 6 bases in the middle. The CDR3 sequence is 13 residues long. Germline loops: CDR1 SGHRS, CDR2 YFSETQ.

This chain links TRBV6-5 with TRBJ1-4, with TRBD1 matching over 9 bases. Germline V CDR1 and CDR2: MNHEY, SVGAGI. This CDR3 spans 15 amino acids. V lost 4 bases, J lost 5 bases, and 5 bases stayed unmatched. Here the CDR3 reads CASSFTGGPNEKLFF. The CDR3 DNA sequence: TGTGCCAGCAGTTTTACAGGGGGCCCGAATGAAAAACTGTTTTTT.

The table lists this clone with a count of one. V gene TRBV4-1 combines with J gene TRBJ2-7; TRBD1 agrees at 8 bases. Losses at the gene ends were 3 bases for V and 7 bases for J; bases not matched to a gene: 11. The length of the CDR3 is 15 residues. In germline, CDR1 is MGHRA, CDR2 YSYEKL. CDR3 coding DNA: TGCGCCAGCAGCCATTTATCTCAGGGGGCAGTTGAGCAGTACTTC. Amino acid sequence: CASSHLSQGAVEQYF.

This clone showed up just once. V usage is TRBV27 and J usage is TRBJ2-5; D perhaps matches TRBD1 (6 bases). Per the germline V gene, CDR1 is MNHEY and CDR2 is SMNVEV (reference sequence). There are 15 residues in the CDR3. Trimming removed 5 bases at V and 1 base at J, with 14 bases between. The CDR3 DNA follows: TGTGCCAGCAGTCGACTGGGACAACTCCAAGAGACCCAGTACTTC. It encodes CASSRLGQLQETQYF.

The chain has TRBV7-8 and TRBJ2-1; D is perhaps TRBD2 (5 bases). This CDR3 contains 14 residues. V was shortened by 2 bases and J by 4 bases, with 9 bases between the two germline ends. The germline CDR1 and CDR2 sequences are SGHVS and FQNEAQ. CDR3 nucleotides: TGTGCCAGCAGCTTAACTAGTGTGTACAATGAGCAGTTCTTC. Residues: CASSLTSVYNEQFF.

V usage is TRBV2 and J usage is TRBJ2-7; D unresolved. Per the germline V gene, CDR1 is SNHLY and CDR2 is FYNNEI. Trimming cost V 3 bases and J 2 bases, with 11 bases left between them. The CDR3 loop spans 14 amino acids. CDR3 residues: CASSDRGQTYEQYF. For the CDR3, the DNA is TGTGCCAGCAGTGATCGTGGTCAGACCTACGAGCAGTACTTC.

This clone was seen only a few times. V and J are TRBV30 and TRBJ1-2; D might be TRBD1 (6 bases). The CDR3 is 13 amino acids. V was trimmed by 2 bases and J by 3 bases, leaving 10 bases between them. Germline V gene data show CDR1 as GTSNPN and CDR2 as SVGIG (reference sequence). CDR3 nucleotide sequence: TGTGCCTGGAGTACGGACAGTTACTATGGCTACACCTTC. This gives the protein CAWSTDSYYGYTF.

V and J are TRBV19 and TRBJ2-2, with TRBD1 as a possible D gene (5 bases). CDR3 length: 12 amino acids. The germline V gene encodes CDR1 LNHDA and CDR2 SQIVND (reference sequence). The V end was cut by 11 bases, the J end by 4 bases, with 11 bases between. The chain's CDR3 is CAGAAITGELFF. The DNA for the CDR3 is TGTGCCGGGGCAGCGATCACCGGGGAGCTGTTTTTT.

V gene TRBV6-6 combines with J gene TRBJ1-1; D not certain. Germline V gene data show CDR1 as MNHNY and CDR2 as SVGAGI (reference sequence). Trimming stripped 3 bases from V and 5 bases from J, with 13 bases between. The CDR3 runs 14 residues. The CDR3 coding sequence is TGTGCCAGCAGTTATCGCGGGTGGGAAACTGAAGCTTTCTTT. This encodes CASSYRGWETEAFF.

This clone has only a few counts. The chain recombines TRBV18 with TRBJ1-5, with a weak D call TRBD1 (6 bases). Looked up from germline, CDR1 is KGHSH and CDR2 is LQKENI. CDR3 length: 14 amino acids. V lost 0 bases to trimming and J lost 7 bases, with 10 bases between them. The CDR3 protein is CASSPPQGRQPQHF. CDR3 DNA: TGTGCCAGCTCACCACCCCAGGGGCGGCAGCCCCAGCATTTT. Full variable domain (remainder filled in from reference TRBV18 and TRBJ1-5): NAGVMQNPRHLVRRRGQEARLRCSPMKGHSHVYWYRQLPEEGLKFMVYLQKENIIDESGMPKERFSAEFPKEGPSILRIQQVVRGDSAAYFCASSPPQGRQPQHFGDGTRLSIL.

V and J are TRBV14 and TRBJ2-2, with 10 bases identical to TRBD1. The CDR3 spans 17 residues. V gave up 5 bases and J gave up 3 bases; unmatched junction bases: 9. The germline V gene encodes CDR1 SGHDN and CDR2 FVKESK. The CDR3 sequence is CASSKVGQGTYTGELFF. The CDR3 nucleotides are TGTGCCAGCAGCAAAGTGGGACAGGGGACCTACACCGGGGAGCTGTTTTTT.

The genes are TRBV4-3 and TRBJ2-1; 8 nucleotides line up with TRBD1. V dropped 0 bases and J dropped 3; count of bases not matched to a gene: 10. CDR3 length: 18 amino acids. CDR1 LGHNA and CDR2 YSLEER come from the germline V gene. The CDR3 DNA reads as TGCGCCAGCAGCCAAGATATTCCCGGACAGGGTTTCTACAATGAGCAGTTCTTC. It translates to CASSQDIPGQGFYNEQFF.

The chain links TRBV5-5 to TRBJ1-1; tentative D call: TRBD1 (5 bases). The CDR3 loop spans 15 amino acids. Trimming pared 4 bases from V and 1 base from J, leaving 14 bases between. From germline, CDR1 is SGHKS and CDR2 YYEKEE (reference sequence). For the CDR3, the DNA is TGTGCCAGCAGCGGAACGACAGCTACGAACACTGAAGCTTTCTTT. Protein: CASSGTTATNTEAFF. The variable domain in full, completed from reference TRBV5-5 and TRBJ1-1, reads DAGVTQSPTHLIKTRGQQVTLRCSPISGHKSVSWYQQVLGQGPQFIFQYYEKEERGRGNFPDRFSARQFPNYSSELNVNALLLGDSALYLCASSGTTATNTEAFFGQGTRLTVV.

This clone occurred a few times. The gene calls are TRBV5-1 and TRBJ1-3; D not resolved. Germline CDR1 reads SGHRS; CDR2 reads YFSETQ. Trimming removed 2 bases at V and 1 base at J, with 7 bases between. CDR3 length: 14 amino acids. CDR3 DNA: TGCGCCAGCAGCTTTGGCAGATCTGGAAACACCATATATTTT. Its translation is CASSFGRSGNTIYF.

This chain connects TRBV6-5 to TRBJ1-3; 7 positions agree with TRBD1. CDR3 length equals 16 residues. Trimming at V came to 4 bases and at J to 7 bases, leaving 13 bases not matched to a gene. In germline, CDR1 is MNHEY, CDR2 SVGAGI. The CDR3 DNA sequence: TGTGCCAGCAGTTCATTTGACAGGGCCCTTGGGAACACCATATATTTT. It specifies CASSSFDRALGNTIYF.

The V call is TRBV7-2, the J call TRBJ2-1; D not certain. Deletions cut 3 bases from V and 4 bases from J, with 10 bases between. From germline, CDR1 is SGHTA and CDR2 FQGNSA. This CDR3 contains 14 residues. CDR3 protein: CASSFQRSYNEQFF. As DNA, the CDR3 is TGTGCCAGCAGCTTTCAGAGGTCTTACAATGAGCAGTTCTTC.